The 16 T cell receptor beta chains listed next were all sequenced from one sample in a study of blood T cell repertoires in COVID-19 (TCRdb year 2020). The library was made by the immunoSEQ multiplex PCR assay. As stored in TCRdb, this immuneACCESS dataset retains in-frame rearrangements with V and J assigned. A fraction of the clones does not appear; measured against another copy, unresolved V genes explain less than half of the discrepancy, and the remainder lacks a known reason. The sample table holds under 350,000 clones, of which roughly 90% were seen once. The top ten constitute nearly 7% of the sample. Sequencing used peripheral blood. Receptors were obtained from a woman in her thirties with COVID-19, enrolled during active disease.

A single count supports this clone. V usage is TRBV29-1 and J usage is TRBJ2-3, with D possibly being TRBD2 (5 bases). The CDR3 sequence is 13 residues long. The V end lost 3 bases, the J end lost 4 bases, and 11 bases lay between the germline ends. Germline V gene sequence: CDR1 SQVTM, CDR2 ANQGSEA. The CDR3 is CSVERGGADTQYF. In DNA, the CDR3 is TGCAGCGTTGAGCGCGGAGGCGCAGATACGCAGTATTTT.

This chain joins TRBV7-2 and TRBJ2-5; 8 bases fit TRBD2. The CDR3 totals 16 residues. Germline trimming cut 5 bases from V and 2 bases from J; bases unmatched to any gene: 10. From germline, CDR1 is SGHTA and CDR2 FQGNSA. The CDR3 loop reads CASSRAQRGNQETQYF. The DNA for the CDR3 is TGTGCCAGCAGCCGGGCCCAGCGGGGGAATCAAGAGACCCAGTACTTC.

The rearrangement joins TRBV19 to TRBJ2-1; 10 bases map to TRBD2. Germline CDR1 and CDR2: LNHDA and SQIVND (reference sequence). The CDR3 totals 14 residues. The ends lost 8 bases at V and 7 bases at J; junction bases unmatched: 8. This chain's CDR3 is CASRTSGRVNEQFF. CDR3 nucleotides: TGTGCCAGTCGTACGAGCGGGAGGGTTAATGAGCAGTTCTTC.

The gene calls are TRBV9 and TRBJ2-5; tentatively, D is TRBD1 (5 bases). Trimming removed 4 bases from V and 3 bases from J, with 16 bases in between. Germline CDR1 is SGDLS and CDR2 is YYNGEE. This CDR3 contains 15 residues. Written as DNA, the CDR3 is TGTGCCAGCAGCTCAAGGGGCAGGGTAGAAGAGACCCAGTACTTC. Protein sequence: CASSSRGRVEETQYF. The full variable domain, its missing parts supplied by reference TRBV9 and TRBJ2-5, is DSGVTQTPKHLITATGQRVTLRCSPRSGDLSVYWYQQSLDQGLQFLIQYYNGEERAKGNILERFSAQQFPDLHSELNLSSLELGDSALYFCASSSRGRVEETQYFGPGTRLLVL.

Regarding this clone: The CDR3 does not close with the conserved phenylalanine or tryptophan, likely indicating a read error. The DNA is left out, because the CDR3 cannot be placed on it with certainty; the CDR3 is given as TCRdb lists it. J is TRBJ1-6 and V is TRBV2; the D segment call TRBD1 is taken from the table without a DNA check. Per the germline V gene, CDR1 is SNHLY and CDR2 is FYNNEI. Counting both end residues, the CDR3 totals 12 amino acids. CDR3 sequence reads: CASSHAGQGIVL.

The V and J genes are TRBV18 and TRBJ2-7; 7 bases match TRBD1. The CDR3 spans 15 residues. Per the germline V gene, CDR1 is KGHSH and CDR2 is LQKENI. With 2 bases clipped from V and 3 bases from J, the junction kept 7 bases outside the gene matches. For the CDR3, the DNA is TGTGCCAGCTCACCAGTAAGGGGGCCGGGCTACGAGCAGTACTTC. It specifies CASSPVRGPGYEQYF.

The chain combines TRBV2 with TRBJ2-5; 10 nucleotides agree with TRBD2. The CDR3 is 15 residues long. Germline V lookup: CDR1 SNHLY, CDR2 FYNNEI. With 7 bases clipped from V and 4 bases from J, the junction kept 9 bases outside the gene matches. The DNA of the CDR3 is TGTGCCAGCACGCTAGCGGGAGAGGTTGCAGAGACCCAGTACTTC. Its translation: CASTLAGEVAETQYF.

This CDR3 is CASSRGTDTQYF. CDR3 DNA: TGTGCCAGCAGCCGCGGCACAGATACGCAGTATTTT. The chain has TRBV27 and TRBJ2-3, with D hard to call. Germline CDR1 is MNHEY and CDR2 is SMNVEV (reference sequence). The V and J ends lost 6 bases and 1 base respectively, with 5 bases between them. The CDR3 consists of 12 residues.

The V gene is TRBV27, the J gene TRBJ1-3; D is ambiguous. Trimming took off 6 bases at V and 0 bases at J, with 9 bases between the two ends. The V gene's germline CDR1 is MNHEY and CDR2 SMNVEV (reference sequence). CDR3 size: 14 residues. CDR3 sequence reads: CASRPRGSGNTIYF. The CDR3 coding sequence is TGTGCCAGCAGACCCCGGGGCTCTGGAAACACCATATATTTT.

This clone showed up just a few times. The chain is built from TRBV6-2 or TRBV6-3 and TRBJ1-1; D is undetermined. V gave up 2 bases and J gave up 4 bases, with 11 bases separating them. The germline CDR1 and CDR2 sequences are MNHEY and SVGEGT. The CDR3 loop spans 14 amino acids. Here the CDR3 reads CASSYHREGTEAFF. The CDR3 coding sequence is TGTGCCAGCAGTTACCATCGGGAGGGCACTGAAGCTTTCTTT.

The chain carries TRBV3-1 (or the pseudogene TRBV3-2) and TRBJ2-6; 7 bases line up with TRBD1. After removal of 9 bases from V and 2 bases from J, the junction contained 7 bases not matched to a gene. There are 15 residues in the CDR3. Germline V gene sequence: CDR1 LGHDT, CDR2 YNNKEL (reference sequence). The CDR3 DNA reads as TGTGCCAGTTCACTAAGGGGGCCTGGGGCCAACGTCCTGACTTTC. Amino acids: CASSLRGPGANVLTF.

The rearrangement joins TRBV11-1 to TRBJ2-7; TRBD2 matches 8 bases. Germline V lookup: CDR1 SGHAT, CDR2 FQDESV (reference sequence). The CDR3 spans 14 residues. V lost 5 bases to trimming and J lost 1 base; unmatched junction nucleotides: 4. CDR3 sequence (DNA): TGTGCCAGCAGCCTTACTAGCGGATCCTACGAGCAGTACTTC. The encoded protein is CASSLTSGSYEQYF.

The V and J genes are TRBV4-1 and TRBJ2-3, with a possible D match to TRBD2 (5 bases). The V gene's germline CDR1 is MGHRA and CDR2 YSYEKL. This CDR3 region has 17 residues. V was shortened by 2 bases and J by 3 bases, with 18 bases between the two germline ends. The CDR3 nucleotides read TGCGCCAGCAGCCAAACAATTGCGGGTGCTCGGACAGATACGCAGTATTTT. It translates to CASSQTIAGARTDTQYF.

The rearrangement joins TRBV7-9 to TRBJ2-7, with D maybe TRBD1 (5 bases). Trimming stripped 1 base from V and 5 bases from J, with 12 bases between. Germline CDR1 SEHNR, CDR2 FQNEAQ (reference sequence). The CDR3 contains 14 residues. CDR3 sequence: CASSLGAGFNEQYF. The CDR3 coding sequence is TGTGCCAGCAGCTTAGGGGCAGGGTTCAACGAGCAGTACTTC.

This clone was observed a handful of times. The chain combines TRBV4-1 with TRBJ1-5, with 7 bases fitting TRBD1. The junction had 15 bases not matched to a gene; V was cut back by 4 bases and J by 3 bases. This CDR3 is built from 18 residues. Germline V gene lookup returns CDR1 MGHRA and CDR2 YSYEKL. The CDR3 region has the DNA TGCGCCAGCAGCCCCTTGGTAAGGACAGGAAGCATCAATCAGCCCCAGCATTTT. It yields the protein CASSPLVRTGSINQPQHF.

This chain uses TRBV25-1 with TRBJ2-2, with 14 bases aligning to TRBD2. Germline V lookup: CDR1 MGHDK, CDR2 SYGVNS. The CDR3 contains 16 residues. J lost 5 bases, V lost 10 bases, and 9 bases had no gene match. In nucleotides, the CDR3 is TGTGCCACCTCGACTAGCGGGAGGGCCATAACCGGGGAGCTGTTTTTT. As protein: CATSTSGRAITGELFF.